Shown below are 29 T cell receptor beta chains from a single sample sequenced in a study of T cell repertoires in cytomegalovirus infection. TCRdb called the reads again in MiXCR, with one record for every CDR3 protein. This table holds about 740,000 distinct CDR3 sequences, 35% found once. Sequenced input: PBMCs. The origin of the receptors is a human donor in good health (CMV status not recorded). Some clones in this sample may be carry-over from other donors' samples.

This clonotype was detected a few times. The V and J genes are TRBV20-1 and TRBJ2-7; D tentatively fits TRBD1 or TRBD2 (6 bases each). Trimming removed 3 bases from V and 7 bases from J, with 19 bases in between. Germline V gene data show CDR1 as DFQATT and CDR2 as SNEGSKA (reference sequence). This CDR3 is built from 14 residues. This CDR3 reads CSARPGAGPVEQYF. The CDR3 DNA reads TGCAGTGCTAGGCCGGGGGCGGGGCCAGTAGAGCAGTACTTC.

The chain has TRBV2 and TRBJ2-5; D possibly matches TRBD1 or TRBD2 (7 bases each). V was cut by 4 bases and J by 2 bases, with 14 bases left in between. From germline, CDR1 is SNHLY and CDR2 FYNNEI. The length of the CDR3 is 15 residues. CDR3 in amino acids: CASSGRGGRQETQYF. The CDR3 DNA reads as TGTGCCAGCAGTGGCAGGGGGGGCCGGCAAGAGACCCAGTACTTC.

This chain links TRBV20-1 with TRBJ1-2; TRBD1 is a possible D gene (6 bases). Germline V CDR1 and CDR2: DFQATT, SNEGSKA (reference sequence). The CDR3 spans 14 residues. Deletions cut 3 bases from V and 4 bases from J, with 15 bases between. The CDR3 nucleotides read TGCAGTGCTAGGACTGGACAGCCTGTCTATGGCTACACCTTC. Its protein is CSARTGQPVYGYTF.

V and J are TRBV4-1 and TRBJ2-3; TRBD2 is a possible D gene (5 bases). Germline V gene data show CDR1 as MGHRA and CDR2 as YSYEKL. V shed 5 bases and J shed 1 base, with 16 bases lying between them. The CDR3 runs 16 residues. This CDR3 is CASSSPRERGTDTQYF. The CDR3 bases are TGCGCCAGCAGCTCACCTAGGGAGAGGGGCACAGATACGCAGTATTTT.

In its sample, this clonotype was seen many times. This chain uses TRBV19 with TRBJ1-1; tentative D call: TRBD1 (6 bases). This CDR3 has 15 residues. V was pared by 3 bases and J by 8 bases, with 19 bases between. Germline CDR1 and CDR2: LNHDA and SQIVND (reference sequence). The chain's CDR3 is CASSISMAPGTEAFF. As DNA, the CDR3 is TGTGCCAGTAGTATTAGTATGGCGCCCGGGACAGAAGCTTTCTTT.

The chain employs TRBV28 and TRBJ1-5; D perhaps matches TRBD1 (5 bases). V dropped 7 bases and J dropped 0 bases, with 13 bases sitting between them. This CDR3 has 15 amino acids. The germline V gene encodes CDR1 MDHEN and CDR2 SYDVKM. CDR3 amino acids: CASILGGYSNQPQHF. CDR3 coding DNA: TGTGCCAGCATTCTGGGGGGATATAGCAATCAGCCCCAGCATTTT.

This clonotype has a count of ten or more. V and J are TRBV24-1 and TRBJ1-5, with TRBD1 matching over 7 bases. The CDR3 contains 14 residues. Germline loops: CDR1 KGHDR, CDR2 SFDVKD. Trimming took 3 bases from V and 4 from J; bases not matched to a gene: 2. CDR3 DNA: TGTGCCACCAGTGATCCGGGACAGAATCAGCCCCAGCATTTT. This translates into CATSDPGQNQPQHF.

The chain carries TRBV28 and TRBJ2-5; no clear D. This CDR3 spans 15 amino acids. The germline gives CDR1 MDHEN, CDR2 SYDVKM. V lost 8 bases and J 2 bases, leaving 18 bases between the germline ends. The CDR3 DNA reads as TGTGCCAGCTTCGCAGATATAGATCCTCAAGAGACCCAGTACTTC. This translates into CASFADIDPQETQYF. Complete variable domain (other parts from reference TRBV28 and TRBJ2-5): DVKVTQSSRYLVKRTGEKVFLECVQDMDHENMFWYRQDPGLGLRLIYFSYDVKMKEKGDIPEGYSVSREKKERFSLILESASTNQTSMYLCASFADIDPQETQYFGPGTRLLVL.

This clonotype occurred many times. The V and J genes are TRBV7-2 and TRBJ1-1, with D unresolved. V shed 2 bases and J shed 1 base, with 11 bases lying between them. The CDR3 contains 15 residues. Germline V gene lookup returns CDR1 SGHTA and CDR2 FQGNSA. The CDR3 DNA reads TGTGCCAGCAGCTTACAGCTTGGGCCGAACACTGAAGCTTTCTTT. Its protein is CASSLQLGPNTEAFF.

This clonotype was counted only a few times. The V gene is TRBV20-1, the J gene TRBJ2-2, with TRBD1 as a possible D gene (6 bases). The CDR3 consists of 12 residues. Trimming stripped 4 bases from V and 8 bases from J, with 11 bases between. CDR1 is DFQATT and CDR2 is SNEGSKA in the germline V gene (reference sequence). CDR3 nucleotide sequence: TGCAGTGCTATGGGGGCGATGGGGGAGCTGTTTTTT. This translates into CSAMGAMGELFF.

The sample holds many counts of this clonotype. The CDR3 sequence is CASSLGTAMGSPLHF. CDR3 nucleotide sequence: TGTGCCAGCAGCTTAGGGACCGCAATGGGTTCACCCCTCCACTTT. The rearrangement links TRBV7-8 to TRBJ1-6; D not resolved. The V gene's germline CDR1 is SGHVS and CDR2 FQNEAQ. Trimming removed 1 base from V and 9 bases from J, with 13 bases in between. CDR3 length equals 15 residues.

The V gene is TRBV19, the J gene TRBJ1-2; 7 nucleotides agree with TRBD1. Germline trimming cut 5 bases from V and 5 bases from J; bases unmatched to any gene: 11. The CDR3 consists of 15 residues. CDR1 LNHDA and CDR2 SQIVND come from the germline V gene (reference sequence). The CDR3 here is CASSPGTAPAYGYTF. CDR3 nucleotide sequence: TGTGCCAGTAGTCCCGGGACAGCTCCGGCGTATGGCTACACCTTC.

The chain employs TRBV20-1 and TRBJ2-6; D is possibly TRBD2 (6 bases). The V and J ends lost 3 bases and 2 bases respectively, with 17 bases between them. CDR1 DFQATT and CDR2 SNEGSKA come from the germline V gene (reference sequence). The CDR3 has 17 amino acids. The CDR3 loop reads CSASTGVGGTGANVLTF. CDR3 sequence (DNA): TGCAGTGCTAGCACTGGGGTGGGGGGTACTGGGGCCAACGTCCTGACTTTC.

Only a few counts were recorded for this clonotype. The rearrangement joins TRBV15 to TRBJ1-2; D call uncertain. This CDR3 comprises 16 residues. Trimming took off 0 bases at V and 5 bases at J, with 16 bases between the two ends. Germline CDR1 LNHNV, CDR2 YYDKDF (reference sequence). In nucleotides, the CDR3 is TGTGCCACCAGCAGAGAAACGGCCTCACCCGGGTATGGCTACACCTTC. Residues: CATSRETASPGYGYTF.

This clonotype was counted a few times. This chain connects TRBV7-2 to TRBJ1-5; D is unclear. Deletions cut 5 bases from V and 6 bases from J, with 17 bases between. CDR3 length: 15 residues. Germline CDR1 is SGHTA and CDR2 is FQGNSA. CDR3: CASSPSGDRPQPQHF. CDR3 coding DNA: TGTGCCAGCAGCCCCAGCGGGGATCGCCCTCAGCCCCAGCATTTT.

This chain uses TRBV12-3 or TRBV12-4 with TRBJ2-1; tentatively, D is TRBD2 (5 bases). The CDR3 consists of 15 residues. Trimming stripped 7 bases from V and 3 bases from J, with 16 bases between. The CDR3 loop reads CASTKGEAGYNEQFF. The CDR3 nucleotides are TGTGCCAGCACCAAGGGAGAGGCCGGCTACAATGAGCAGTTCTTC.

This clonotype was seen more than once but under ten times. The chain links TRBV19 to TRBJ1-2, with D unresolved. Trimming pared 7 bases from V and 3 bases from J, leaving 18 bases between. Germline lookup yields CDR1 LNHDA and CDR2 SQIVND (reference sequence). The CDR3 is made up of 15 amino acids. CDR3 nucleotide sequence: TGTGCCAGTACCGGCACCCAAGCCCGGGACTATGGCTACACCTTC. Translation gives CASTGTQARDYGYTF. The complete variable domain, with remaining parts taken from reference TRBV19 and TRBJ1-2, reads DGGITQSPKYLFRKEGQNVTLSCEQNLNHDAMYWYRQDPGQGLRLIYYSQIVNDFQKGDIAEGYSVSREKKESFPLTVTSAQKNPTAFYLCASTGTQARDYGYTFGSGTRLTVV.

The table lists this clonotype with a few counts. The chain is built from TRBV24-1 and TRBJ2-1, with D unclear. Deletions cut 3 bases from V and 7 bases from J, with 18 bases between. The CDR3 length is 16 residues. From germline, CDR1 is KGHDR and CDR2 SFDVKD. The CDR3 DNA reads TGTGCCACCAGTGATCAATACCGGGCCCTGGGGAATGAGCAGTTCTTC. Translating it yields CATSDQYRALGNEQFF.

This clonotype came up a few times. The chain is built from TRBV5-8 and TRBJ1-1; D might be TRBD1 (5 bases). The CDR3 runs to 15 residues. Per germline, CDR1 SGHTS and CDR2 YDEGEE. Deletions cut 1 base from V and 4 bases from J, with 14 bases between. The CDR3 loop reads CASSLSWGSPTEAFF. Here the CDR3 DNA reads TGTGCCAGCAGCTTGAGTTGGGGGTCTCCCACTGAAGCTTTCTTT.

The V and J genes are TRBV4-2 and TRBJ1-5, with TRBD1 as a possible D gene (5 bases). The CDR3 is made up of 15 amino acids. V shed 1 base and J shed 3 bases, with 10 bases lying between them. Germline-derived CDR1 and CDR2 are LGHNA and YNFKEQ. CDR3 region: CASSQARGSNQPQHF. CDR3 DNA: TGTGCCAGCAGCCAAGCAAGGGGTTCCAATCAGCCCCAGCATTTT.

This clonotype was picked up a small number of times. The chain has TRBV5-1 and TRBJ2-1; 10 nucleotides match TRBD2. The germline V gene encodes CDR1 SGHRS and CDR2 YFSETQ. Trimming cost V 1 base and J 1 base; bases outside gene matches: 8. The CDR3 extends over 18 amino acids. The DNA for the CDR3 is TGCGCCAGCAGCTTGAGCGGGGGGGCCTTTCTATCCTACAATGAGCAGTTCTTC. It is translated as CASSLSGGAFLSYNEQFF. Full variable domain (remainder filled in from reference TRBV5-1 and TRBJ2-1): KAGVTQTPRYLIKTRGQQVTLSCSPISGHRSVSWYQQTPGQGLQFLFEYFSETQRNKGNFPGRFSGRQFSNSRSEMNVSTLELGDSALYLCASSLSGGAFLSYNEQFFGPGTRLTVL.

This clonotype showed up just a few times. J is TRBJ1-2 and V is TRBV24-1; D call uncertain. The CDR3 extends over 14 amino acids. The V and J ends lost 2 bases and 4 bases respectively, with 10 bases between them. The germline V gene has CDR1 KGHDR and CDR2 SFDVKD. The DNA of the CDR3 is TGTGCCACCAGTGATTCGGTCGGTAGCTATGGCTACACCTTC. This encodes CATSDSVGSYGYTF.

V is TRBV18 and J is TRBJ2-7; D possibly matches TRBD1 or TRBD2 (6 bases each). This CDR3 comprises 14 residues. V lost 2 bases and J lost 7, with 15 bases in between. Per the germline V gene, CDR1 is KGHSH and CDR2 is LQKENI. CDR3 sequence reads: CASSPRGATWEQYF. The CDR3 DNA reads as TGTGCCAGCTCACCAAGGGGGGCAACTTGGGAGCAGTACTTC.

This rearrangement joins TRBV9 to TRBJ1-4, with TRBD1 matching over 9 bases. This CDR3 has 14 amino acids. Looked up from germline, CDR1 is SGDLS and CDR2 is YYNGEE. The J segment lost 7 bases and the V segment lost 3 bases, leaving 4 bases of the junction unmatched. CDR3 nucleotide sequence: TGTGCCAGCAGCGACGGGACAGGGCTTGAAAAACTGTTTTTT. It translates to CASSDGTGLEKLFF.

This chain's CDR3 is CATSRARGEGSTEAFF. The CDR3 nucleotides are TGTGCCACCAGCAGAGCCCGGGGAGAAGGTTCCACTGAAGCTTTCTTT. This chain connects TRBV15 to TRBJ1-1; D is ambiguous. Between the trimmed V and J ends, which lost 1 base and 4 bases, there was a span of 16 bases. CDR1 is LNHNV, CDR2 YYDKDF, per germline (reference sequence). CDR3 size: 16 residues.

V and J are TRBV7-9 and TRBJ1-3; tentatively, D is TRBD1 (5 bases). The CDR3 spans 13 residues. The germline gives CDR1 SEHNR, CDR2 FQNEAQ (reference sequence). V was trimmed by 6 bases and J by 8 bases, leaving 14 bases between them. The CDR3 loop is CASRGGADYTIYF. CDR3 nucleotide sequence: TGTGCCAGCAGAGGTGGGGCGGATTACACCATATATTTT.

In DNA, the CDR3 is TGTGCCAGCAGCTTGGTAGGGGACCAAGAGACCCAGTACTTC. This gives the protein CASSLVGDQETQYF. The chain is built from TRBV7-4 and TRBJ2-5, with D tentatively TRBD1 (5 bases). From germline, CDR1 is SGHVT and CDR2 SQSDAQ. CDR3 length: 14 residues. The V gene lost 3 bases and the J gene lost 0 bases, with 8 bases spanning the gap.

This clonotype was seen a few times. This chain connects TRBV7-9 to TRBJ2-1; 8 bases are shared with TRBD2. The CDR3 has 16 amino acids. CDR1 and CDR2 from the germline V gene are SEHNR and FQNEAQ (reference sequence). V trimming: 5 bases; J trimming: 8 bases; junction bases outside the gene matches: 14. The CDR3 DNA reads TGTGCCAGCAGCCCCGACCGGAGCGGGAGCTTCGATGAGCAGTTCTTC. Translation: CASSPDRSGSFDEQFF.

This clonotype came up many times. This chain uses TRBV12-3 or TRBV12-4 with TRBJ2-3, with D perhaps TRBD1 or TRBD2 (5 bases each). V lost 5 bases to trimming and J lost 0 bases, with 12 bases between them. The CDR3 covers 15 residues. CDR3 protein: CASSKTGASTDTQYF. In DNA form, the CDR3 reads TGTGCCAGCAGTAAAACCGGGGCGAGCACAGATACGCAGTATTTT.